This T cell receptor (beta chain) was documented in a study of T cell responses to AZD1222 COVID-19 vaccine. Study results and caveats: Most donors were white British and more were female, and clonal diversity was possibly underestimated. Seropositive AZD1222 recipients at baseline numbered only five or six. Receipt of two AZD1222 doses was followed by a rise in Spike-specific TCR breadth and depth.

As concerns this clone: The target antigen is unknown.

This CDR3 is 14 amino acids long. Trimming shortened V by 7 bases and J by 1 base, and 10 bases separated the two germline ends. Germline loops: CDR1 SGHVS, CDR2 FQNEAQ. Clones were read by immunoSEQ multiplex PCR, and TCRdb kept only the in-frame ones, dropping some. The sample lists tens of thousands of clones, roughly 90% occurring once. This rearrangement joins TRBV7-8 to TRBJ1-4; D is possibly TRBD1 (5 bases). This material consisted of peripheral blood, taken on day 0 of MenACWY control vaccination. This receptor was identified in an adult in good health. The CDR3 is CASTQGETNEKLFF. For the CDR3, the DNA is TGTGCCAGCACCCAAGGGGAAACTAATGAAAAACTGTTTTTT. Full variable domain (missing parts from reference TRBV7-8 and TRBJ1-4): GAGVSQSPRYKVAKRGQDVALRCDPISGHVSLFWYQQALGQGPEFLTYFQNEAQLDKSGLPSDRFFAERPEGSVSTLKIQRTQQEDSAVYLCASTQGETNEKLFFGSGTQLSVL.